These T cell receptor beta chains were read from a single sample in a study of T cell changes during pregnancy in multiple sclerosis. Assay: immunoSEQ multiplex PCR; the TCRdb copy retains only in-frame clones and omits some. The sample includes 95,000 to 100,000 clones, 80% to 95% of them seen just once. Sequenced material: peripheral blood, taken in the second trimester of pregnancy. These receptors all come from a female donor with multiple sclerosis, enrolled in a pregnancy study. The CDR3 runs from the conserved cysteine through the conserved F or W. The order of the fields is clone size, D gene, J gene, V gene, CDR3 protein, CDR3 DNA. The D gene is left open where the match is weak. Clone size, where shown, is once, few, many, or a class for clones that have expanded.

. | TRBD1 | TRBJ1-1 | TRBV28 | CASSRTGRNTEAFF | TGTGCCAGCAGTCGGACAGGGAGGAACACTGAAGCTTTCTTT
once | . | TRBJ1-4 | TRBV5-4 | CASSLYGGPPHEKLFF | TGTGCCAGCAGCCTTTACGGGGGGCCCCCCCATGAAAAACTGTTTTTT
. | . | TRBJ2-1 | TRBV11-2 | CASSLASPRVEQFF | TGTGCCAGCAGCTTAGCGTCTCCTCGGGTAGAGCAGTTCTTC
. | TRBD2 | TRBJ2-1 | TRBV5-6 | CASSSGLAGANEQFF | TGTGCCAGCAGCTCCGGACTAGCGGGGGCCAATGAGCAGTTCTTC
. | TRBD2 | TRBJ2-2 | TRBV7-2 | CASSLEGREGRTGELFF | TGTGCCAGCAGCTTAGAGGGGCGGGAGGGCCGCACCGGGGAGCTGTTTTTT
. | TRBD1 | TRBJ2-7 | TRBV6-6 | CAASQGQGAYEQYF | TGTGCCGCCTCCCAGGGACAGGGCGCCTACGAGCAGTACTTC
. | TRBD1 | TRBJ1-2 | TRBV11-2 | CASSPGQGTYGYTF | TGTGCCAGCAGCCCGGGACAGGGCACCTATGGCTACACCTTC
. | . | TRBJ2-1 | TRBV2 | CASSERAYNEQFF | TGTGCCAGCAGTGAACGAGCCTACAATGAGCAGTTCTTC
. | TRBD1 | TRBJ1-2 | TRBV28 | CASTYYRGRDDGYTF | TGTGCCAGCACTTACTACAGGGGGCGAGACGATGGCTACACCTTC
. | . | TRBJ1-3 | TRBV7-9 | CASSSWGGIDF | TGTGCCAGCAGCTCCTGGGGGGGGATTGATTTT
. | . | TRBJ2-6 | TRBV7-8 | CASSFPLGSAGANVLTF | TGTGCCAGCAGCTTCCCACTGGGTAGCGCTGGGGCCAACGTCCTGACTTTC
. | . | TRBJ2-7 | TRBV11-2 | CASSLVRGGEQYF | TGTGCCAGCAGCTTAGTCAGGGGTGGCGAGCAGTACTTC
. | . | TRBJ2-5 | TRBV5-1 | CASSLRRRQETQYF | TGCGCCAGCAGCTTGAGAAGGAGGCAAGAGACCCAGTACTTC
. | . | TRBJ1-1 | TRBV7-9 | CASSFGHPFIEAFF | TGTGCCAGCAGCTTTGGCCATCCTTTTATTGAAGCTTTCTTT